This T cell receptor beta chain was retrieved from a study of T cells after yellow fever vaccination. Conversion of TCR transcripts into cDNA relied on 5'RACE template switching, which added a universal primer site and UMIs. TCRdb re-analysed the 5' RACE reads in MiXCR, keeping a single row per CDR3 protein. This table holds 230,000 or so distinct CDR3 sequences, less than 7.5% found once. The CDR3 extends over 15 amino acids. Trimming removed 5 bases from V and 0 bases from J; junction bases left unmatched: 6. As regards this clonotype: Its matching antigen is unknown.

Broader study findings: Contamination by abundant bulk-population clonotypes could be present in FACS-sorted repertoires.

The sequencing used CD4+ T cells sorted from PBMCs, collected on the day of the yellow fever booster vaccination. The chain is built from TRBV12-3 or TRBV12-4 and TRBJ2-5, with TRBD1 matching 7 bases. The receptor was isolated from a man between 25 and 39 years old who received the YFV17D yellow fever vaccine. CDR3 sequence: CASSLWGQNQETQYF. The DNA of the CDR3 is TGTGCCAGCAGTCTATGGGGACAGAACCAAGAGACCCAGTACTTC.